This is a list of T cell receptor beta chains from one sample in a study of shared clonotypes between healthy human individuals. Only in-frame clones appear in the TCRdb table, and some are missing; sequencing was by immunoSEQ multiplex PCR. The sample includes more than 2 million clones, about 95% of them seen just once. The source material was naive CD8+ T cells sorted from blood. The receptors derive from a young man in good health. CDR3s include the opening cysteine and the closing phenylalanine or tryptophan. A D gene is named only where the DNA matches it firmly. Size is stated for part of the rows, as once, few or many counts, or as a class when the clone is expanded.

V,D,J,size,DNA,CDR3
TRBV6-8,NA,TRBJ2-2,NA,TGTGCCAGCAACGACGGGGGAAACACCGGGGAGCTGTTTTTT,CASNDGGNTGELFF
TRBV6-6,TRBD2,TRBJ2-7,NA,TGTGCCAGCAGTTACTCTAGCGGGAGTTCCTACGAGCAGTACTTC,CASSYSSGSSYEQYF
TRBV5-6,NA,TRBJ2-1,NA,TGTGCCAGCGCGACTTGGGGCTCCTACAATGAGCAGTTCTTC,CASATWGSYNEQFF
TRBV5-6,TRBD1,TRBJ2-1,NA,TGTGCCAGCAGCTTGACGGGACAGGGGATTTGGAATGAGCAGTTCTTC,CASSLTGQGIWNEQFF
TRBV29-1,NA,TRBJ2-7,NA,TGCAGCGTTGCTGGGGTCTCCTACGAGCAGTACTTC,CSVAGVSYEQYF
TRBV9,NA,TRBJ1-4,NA,TGTGCCAGCAGCGTAGGTGGGGCTACTAATGAAAAACTGTTTTTT,CASSVGGATNEKLFF
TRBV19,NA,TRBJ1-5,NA,TGTGCCAGTAGTATGGTGACGGGGACCAATCAGCCCCAGCATTTT,CASSMVTGTNQPQHF
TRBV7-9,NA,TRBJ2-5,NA,TGTGCCAGCAGCACGACGGTACAAGAGACCCAGTACTTC,CASSTTVQETQYF
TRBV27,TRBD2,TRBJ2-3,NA,TGTGCCAGCAGGTCGATAGCGGGAGACACAGATACGCAGTATTTT,CASRSIAGDTDTQYF
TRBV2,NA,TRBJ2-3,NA,TGTGCCAGCAGTGAAGCTCAAGCGATCACAGATACGCAGTATTTT,CASSEAQAITDTQYF
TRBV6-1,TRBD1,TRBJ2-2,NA,TGTGCCAGCAGTGCCTACAGGGGGCTCGGCGGGGAGCTGTTTTTT,CASSAYRGLGGELFF
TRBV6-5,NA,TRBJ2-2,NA,TGTGCCAGCAGTTACTCGTCGACAGCGAGGGCCGGGGAGCTGTTTTTT,CASSYSSTARAGELFF
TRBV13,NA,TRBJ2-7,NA,TGTGCCAGCAGCCCTCAGGATTCCTACGAGCAGTACTTC,CASSPQDSYEQYF
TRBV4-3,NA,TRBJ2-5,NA,TGCGCCAGCAGCTCCGATACGGCGGAGACCCAGTACTTC,CASSSDTAETQYF
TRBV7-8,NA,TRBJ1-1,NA,TGTGCCAGCAGCCCAGAGGCAGGACGGAACACTGAAGCTTTCTTT,CASSPEAGRNTEAFF
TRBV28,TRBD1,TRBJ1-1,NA,TGTGCCAGCAGCCTCCTGGAGGACAGGGACACTGAAGCTTTCTTT,CASSLLEDRDTEAFF
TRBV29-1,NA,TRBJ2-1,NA,TGCAGCGTTGAGGAGCTAGCAAGGGATGAGCAGTTCTTC,CSVEELARDEQFF
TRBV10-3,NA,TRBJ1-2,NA,TGTGCCATCAGTGATTTGGACGAGGGGAACTATGGCTACACCTTC,CAISDLDEGNYGYTF
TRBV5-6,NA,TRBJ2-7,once,TGTGCCAGCAGCCCCACGGTAAGAGGTTACGAGCAGTACTTC,CASSPTVRGYEQYF
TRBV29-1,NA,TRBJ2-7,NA,TGCAGCGTTGCTAGCGACTCCTACGAGCAGTACTTC,CSVASDSYEQYF
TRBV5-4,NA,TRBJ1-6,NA,TGTGCCAGCAGCGTGAACAGGGAACAAACCTATAATTCACCCCTCCACTTT,CASSVNREQTYNSPLHF
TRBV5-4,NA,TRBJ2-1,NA,TGTGCCAGCAGCTTAACAGGGAATGAGCAGTTCTTC,CASSLTGNEQFF
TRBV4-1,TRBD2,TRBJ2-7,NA,TGCGCCAGCAGCCACCTGAGGACTAGCGGGGGCTACGAGCAGTACTTC,CASSHLRTSGGYEQYF
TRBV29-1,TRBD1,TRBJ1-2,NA,TGCAGCGCCGCGGACAGGGGGTACTATGGCTACACCTTC,CSAADRGYYGYTF
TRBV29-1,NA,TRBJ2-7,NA,TGCAGCGTTGAGACGGCCAGAGGATACGAGCAGTACTTC,CSVETARGYEQYF
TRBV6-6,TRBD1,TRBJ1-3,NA,TGTGCCAGCAGTTCGGCCGGGACAGGAAACCTCGTGGGGAATTTT,CASSSAGTGNLVGNF
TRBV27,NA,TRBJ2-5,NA,TGTGCCAGCAGGAAAGGAGGGAGGGAGACCCAGTACTTC,CASRKGGRETQYF
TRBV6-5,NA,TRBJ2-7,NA,TGTGCCAGCAGTCCGGGACATAACGAGCAGTACTTC,CASSPGHNEQYF
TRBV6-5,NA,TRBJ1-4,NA,TGTGCCAGCAGTTACGACCGGGCGGCAACTAATGAAAAACTGTTTTTT,CASSYDRAATNEKLFF
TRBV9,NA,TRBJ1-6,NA,TGTGCCAGCAGCGTATCAGTAGTTGGTTCACCCCTCCACTTT,CASSVSVVGSPLHF
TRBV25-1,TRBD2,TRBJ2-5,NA,TGTGCCAGCAGTGTCCCGGGGACTAGCGGAAGAGAGACCCAGTACTTC,CASSVPGTSGRETQYF
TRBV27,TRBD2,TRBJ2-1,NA,TGTGCCAGCATCCAATCCTTAGCGGGACATGCCTACAATGAGCAGTTCTTC,CASIQSLAGHAYNEQFF
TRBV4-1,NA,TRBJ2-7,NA,TGCGCCAGCAGCCTAGTGGTGGCTAGCAGGTACGAGCAGTACTTC,CASSLVVASRYEQYF
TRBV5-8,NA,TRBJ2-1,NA,TGTGCCACGAAATTGGGCCAATACTCCTACAATGAGCAGTTCTTC,CATKLGQYSYNEQFF
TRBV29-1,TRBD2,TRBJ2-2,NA,TGCAGCGTTGAAGATCAGCGGGGGGCCCCCGGGGAGCTGTTTTTT,CSVEDQRGAPGELFF
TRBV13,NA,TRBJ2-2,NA,TGTGCCAGCAGCTCGGCCAACGGGGAGCTGTTTTTT,CASSSANGELFF
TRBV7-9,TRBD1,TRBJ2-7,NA,TGTGCCAGCAGCTTAGGAAGGGGGCCCTACGAGCAGTACTTC,CASSLGRGPYEQYF
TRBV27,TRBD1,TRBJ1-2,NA,TGTGCCAGCAGTTTAAGACAGGGGGATGGCTACACCTTC,CASSLRQGDGYTF
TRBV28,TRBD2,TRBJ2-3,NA,TGTGCCAGCAGTCCCTCCTCGGGACTAGCGGGAGGGCCTACGTATTTT,CASSPSSGLAGGPTYF
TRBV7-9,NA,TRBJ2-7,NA,TGTGCCAGCAGCCCCTTACCTGGTCGGTCAGCGGAATCCTACGAGCAGTACTTC,CASSPLPGRSAESYEQYF
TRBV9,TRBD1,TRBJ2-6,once,TGTGCCAGCAGCCCATCAGGGGGCATCGGGGCCAACGTCCTGACTTTC,CASSPSGGIGANVLTF
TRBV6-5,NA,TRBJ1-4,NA,TGTGCCAGCAGTTACTCCAGTGGGGGGTTAGAAAAACTGTTTTTT,CASSYSSGGLEKLFF
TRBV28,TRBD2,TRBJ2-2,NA,TGTGCCAGCAGTCCTAGCGGGGAGAACACCGGGGAGCTGTTTTTT,CASSPSGENTGELFF
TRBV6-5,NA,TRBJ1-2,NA,TGTGCCAGCAGTTACGGGGAGGCGGTTGGCTACACCTTC,CASSYGEAVGYTF
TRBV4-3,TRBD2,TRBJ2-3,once,TGCGCCAGCAGCCAAGAACATCTACTAGCGGGGTCCACAGGTACGCAGTATTTT,CASSQEHLLAGSTGTQYF
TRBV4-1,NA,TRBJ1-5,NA,TGCGCCAGCAGCCAAGAGGACCAAATCCGGGGGCCTAGCAATCAGCCCCAGCATTTT,CASSQEDQIRGPSNQPQHF
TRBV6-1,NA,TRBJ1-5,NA,TGTGCCAGCAGTGAAGCTCTGTTTCCCCAGCATTTT,CASSEALFPQHF
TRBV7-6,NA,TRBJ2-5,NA,TGTGCCAGCAGCTTAGGTCCCAACCCGAATCAAGAGACCCAGTACTTC,CASSLGPNPNQETQYF
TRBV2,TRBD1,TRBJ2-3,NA,TGTGCCAGCAGCAGGACAGGAGATACGCAGTATTTT,CASSRTGDTQYF
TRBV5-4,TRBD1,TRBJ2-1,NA,TGTGCCAGCAGTGATCCGGGACAGGACAATGAGCAGTTCTTC,CASSDPGQDNEQFF
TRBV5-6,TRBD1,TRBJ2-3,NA,TGTGCCAGCAGCTTGGCCCGGGACAGCAAGCAGTATTTT,CASSLARDSKQYF
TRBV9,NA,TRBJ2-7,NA,TGTGCCAGCAGCCCCCCCTCATCGGGGGAGCAGTACTTC,CASSPPSSGEQYF